This T cell receptor (beta chain) was found in a study of T cells after yellow fever vaccination. The study, taken as a whole, reports: In post-booster samples, most primary-vaccination clones reappeared (96% CD4, nearly 90% CD8).

This clonotype was seen a few times. Its antigen remains unidentified. TCRdb fed the 5' RACE reads into MiXCR, producing one record per CDR3 protein. Seen here are more than 450,000 distinct CDR3 sequences, roughly a fifth observed once, and the top ten hold about 16%. The material sequenced was PBMCs, taken around 3 weeks after the first yellow fever vaccination. The receptor's source is a man younger than 30 who received the YFV17D yellow fever vaccine.

CDR3 DNA: TGTGCCAGTACCGGACAGGGTAACGGGCCCCAGCATTTT. Translation: CASTGQGNGPQHF. The V gene is TRBV19, the J gene TRBJ1-5; 8 bases align to TRBD1. Trimming cost V 7 bases and J 9 bases; bases outside gene matches: 8. Per the germline V gene, CDR1 is LNHDA and CDR2 is SQIVND (reference sequence). The CDR3 has 13 residues.